This T cell receptor beta chain appears in the sequencing data of a study of T cell responses to AZD1222 COVID-19 vaccine. Study-wide background: Investigators merged groups given second doses at roughly 4 or roughly 12 weeks.

A note on this clone: Its target is not known.

The assay was immunoSEQ multiplex PCR, and TCRdb's table has in-frame clones only and misses some. The repertoire consists of 95,000 to 150,000 clones, with approximately 90% occurring once and the leading ten covering roughly 3.5%. Study outcomes and limitations: Spike-specific TCR breadth rose after two AZD1222 doses, and depth rose as well. Mapped onto spike, vaccine-associated CD4 TCRs spanned it and were dominant at 160-218 and 743-854.

This receptor was obtained from an adult in good health. The starting material was peripheral blood, obtained on day 0 of AZD1222 vaccination.

CDR3 protein: CASSYEATGAEAFF. The CDR3 DNA sequence: TGTGCCAGCAGTTACGAGGCAACAGGAGCTGAAGCTTTCTTT. The rearrangement uses TRBV6-5 and TRBJ1-1; a possible D gene is TRBD1 (5 bases). The germline V gene has CDR1 MNHEY and CDR2 SVGAGI. Trimming shortened V by 2 bases and J by 6 bases, and 13 bases separated the two germline ends. This CDR3 contains 14 residues.